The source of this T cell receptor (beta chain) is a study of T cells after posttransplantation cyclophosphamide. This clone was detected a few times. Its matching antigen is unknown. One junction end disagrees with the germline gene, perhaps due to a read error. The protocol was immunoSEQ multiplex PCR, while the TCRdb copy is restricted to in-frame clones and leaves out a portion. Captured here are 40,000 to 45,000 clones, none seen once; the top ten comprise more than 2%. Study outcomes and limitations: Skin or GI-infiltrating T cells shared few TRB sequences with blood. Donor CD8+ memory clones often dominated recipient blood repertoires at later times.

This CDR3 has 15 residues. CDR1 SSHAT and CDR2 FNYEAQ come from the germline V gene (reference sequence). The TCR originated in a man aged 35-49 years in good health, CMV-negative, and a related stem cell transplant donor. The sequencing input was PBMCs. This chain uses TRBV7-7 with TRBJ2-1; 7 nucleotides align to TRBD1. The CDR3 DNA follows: TGTGCTAGCAGCTTAGGTAGGGGGCCCCTCAATGAGCAGTTCTTC. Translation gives CASSLGRGPLNEQFF.